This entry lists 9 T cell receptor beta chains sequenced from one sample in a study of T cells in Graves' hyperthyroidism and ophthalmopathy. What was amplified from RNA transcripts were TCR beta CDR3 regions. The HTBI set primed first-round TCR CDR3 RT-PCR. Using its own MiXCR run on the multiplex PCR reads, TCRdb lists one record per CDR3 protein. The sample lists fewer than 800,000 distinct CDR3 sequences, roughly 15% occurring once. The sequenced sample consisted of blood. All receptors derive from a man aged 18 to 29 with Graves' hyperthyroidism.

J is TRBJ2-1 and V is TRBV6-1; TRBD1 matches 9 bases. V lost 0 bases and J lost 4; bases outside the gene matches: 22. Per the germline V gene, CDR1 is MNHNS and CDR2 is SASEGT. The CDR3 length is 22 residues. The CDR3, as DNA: TGTGCCAGCAGTGAAGCGAACATGGCGAGGACAGGGGCCGCGGGATTATACAATGAGCAGTTCTTC. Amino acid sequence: CASSEANMARTGAAGLYNEQFF.

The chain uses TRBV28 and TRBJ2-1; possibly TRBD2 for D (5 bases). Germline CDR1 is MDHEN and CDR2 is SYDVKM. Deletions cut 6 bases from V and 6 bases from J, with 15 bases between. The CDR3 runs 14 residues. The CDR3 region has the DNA TGTGCCAGCAGACGCCCGGGATTACTCAATGAGCAGTTCTTC. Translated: CASRRPGLLNEQFF.

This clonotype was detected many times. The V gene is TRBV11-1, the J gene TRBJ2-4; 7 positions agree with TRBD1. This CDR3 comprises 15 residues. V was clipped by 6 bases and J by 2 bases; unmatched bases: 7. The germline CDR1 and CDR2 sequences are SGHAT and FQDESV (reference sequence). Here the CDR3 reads CASSRDRVTKNIQYF. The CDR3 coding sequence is TGTGCCAGCAGTAGAGACAGGGTGACCAAAAACATTCAGTACTTC.

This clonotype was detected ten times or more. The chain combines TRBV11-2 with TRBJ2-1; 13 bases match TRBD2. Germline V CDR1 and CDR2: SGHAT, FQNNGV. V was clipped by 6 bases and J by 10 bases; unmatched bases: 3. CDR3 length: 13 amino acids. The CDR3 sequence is CASRRLAGGEQFF. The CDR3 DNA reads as TGTGCCAGCAGGCGACTAGCGGGAGGCGAGCAGTTCTTC.

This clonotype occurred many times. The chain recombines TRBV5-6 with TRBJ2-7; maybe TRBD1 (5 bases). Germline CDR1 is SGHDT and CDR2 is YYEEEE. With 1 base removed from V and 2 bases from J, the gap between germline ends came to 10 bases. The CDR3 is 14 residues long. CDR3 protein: CASSLRTLTYEQYF. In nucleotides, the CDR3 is TGTGCCAGCAGCTTGAGGACACTCACCTACGAGCAGTACTTC.

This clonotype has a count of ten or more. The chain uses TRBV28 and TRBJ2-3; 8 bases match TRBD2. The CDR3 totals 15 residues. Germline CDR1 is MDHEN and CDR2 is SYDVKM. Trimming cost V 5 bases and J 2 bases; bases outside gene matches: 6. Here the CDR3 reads CASSPPGLDTDTQYF. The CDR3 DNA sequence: TGTGCCAGCAGTCCGCCGGGACTAGACACAGATACGCAGTATTTT.

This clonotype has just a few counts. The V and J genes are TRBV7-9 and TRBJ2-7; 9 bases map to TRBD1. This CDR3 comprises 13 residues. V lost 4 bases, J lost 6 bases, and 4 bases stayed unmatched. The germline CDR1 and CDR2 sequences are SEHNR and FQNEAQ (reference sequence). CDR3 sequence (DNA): TGTGCCAGCAGCTCACAGGGGGCGGCCGAGCAGTACTTC. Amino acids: CASSSQGAAEQYF. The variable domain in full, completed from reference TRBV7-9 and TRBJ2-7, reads DTGVSQNPRHKITKRGQNVTFRCDPISEHNRLYWYRQTLGQGPEFLTYFQNEAQLEKSRLLSDRFSAERPKGSFSTLEIQRTEQGDSAMYLCASSSQGAAEQYFGPGTRLTVT.

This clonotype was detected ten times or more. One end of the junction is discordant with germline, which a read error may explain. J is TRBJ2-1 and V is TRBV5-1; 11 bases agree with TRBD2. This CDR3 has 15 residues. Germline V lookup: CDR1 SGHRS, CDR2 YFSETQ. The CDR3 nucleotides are TGTGCCAGCAGCCCGGGACTAGCGGATTACAATGAGCAGTTCTTC. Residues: CASSPGLADYNEQFF. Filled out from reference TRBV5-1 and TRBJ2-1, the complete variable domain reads KAGVTQTPRYLIKTRGQQVTLSCSPISGHRSVSWYQQTPGQGLQFLFEYFSETQRNKGNFPGRFSGRQFSNSRSEMNVSTLELGDSALYLCASSPGLADYNEQFFGPGTRLTVL.

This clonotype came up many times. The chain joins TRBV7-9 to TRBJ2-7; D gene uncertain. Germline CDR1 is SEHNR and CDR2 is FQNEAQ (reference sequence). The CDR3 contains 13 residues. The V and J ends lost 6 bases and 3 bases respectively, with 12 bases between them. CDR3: CASRPGSLYEQYF. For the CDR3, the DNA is TGTGCCAGCAGACCAGGCTCCCTCTACGAGCAGTACTTC.